The 17 T cell receptor beta chains below all came from one sample that was sequenced in a study of T cells in Graves' hyperthyroidism and ophthalmopathy. RNA transcripts served as the template for amplifying TCR beta CDR3 regions. First-round RT-PCR with HTBI primers amplified the TCR CDR3 region. From the multiplex PCR reads, TCRdb called clonotypes with MiXCR, one entry per CDR3 protein. Among fewer than 450,000 distinct CDR3 sequences, approximately 18% were seen once, and the ten largest hold more than 30%. Input material: blood. The receptors shown here come from a woman aged 30 to 39 with Graves' hyperthyroidism that later progressed to Graves' ophthalmopathy.

Note on this clonotype: The conserved phenylalanine or tryptophan normally closing the CDR3 is absent here, so this likely arose from a read error. It is unclear where the CDR3 begins or ends on the DNA, so no DNA is shown, and the CDR3 is as TCRdb lists it. The chain couples TRBV2 to TRBJ2-5; the table's D gene call, TRBD1, was not cross checked with the DNA. Germline CDR1 is SNHLY and CDR2 is FYNNEI. The CDR3 region is 12 residues in length, termini included. CDR3 protein: CASSEAGGVEYV.

The rearrangement uses TRBV4-1 and TRBJ1-2; tentatively, D is TRBD1 (6 bases). V was pared by 1 base and J by 6 bases, with 12 bases between. In germline, CDR1 is MGHRA, CDR2 YSYEKL. The CDR3 has 14 amino acids. The CDR3 DNA follows: TGCGCCAGCAGCCAAGGCCCGGGGGCGGATGGCTACACCTTC. This gives the protein CASSQGPGADGYTF.

This rearrangement joins TRBV19 to TRBJ1-2; TRBD1 agrees at 7 bases. This CDR3 is 16 amino acids long. Germline values: CDR1 LNHDA, CDR2 SQIVND (reference sequence). The V segment lost 4 bases and the J segment 4 bases; nucleotides outside the gene matches: 12. The CDR3 loop reads CASSKRVYWTGYGYTF. The CDR3 nucleotides are TGTGCCAGTAGTAAGCGAGTCTATTGGACAGGCTATGGCTACACCTTC.

V gene TRBV12-3 or TRBV12-4 combines with J gene TRBJ1-2; possibly TRBD1 for D (6 bases). The CDR3 totals 15 residues. Trimming removed 7 bases at V and 5 bases at J, with 20 bases between. For the CDR3, the DNA is TGTGCCAGCACCGAGTCGAGGGGGGCGCGATATGGCTACACCTTC. Translation: CASTESRGARYGYTF.

V and J are TRBV7-6 and TRBJ1-3; D unresolved. The CDR3 sequence is 17 residues long. Trimming pared 5 bases from V and 0 bases from J, leaving 17 bases between. Germline CDR1 is SGHVS and CDR2 is FNYEAQ. The CDR3 protein is CASSEPFGPSSGNTIYF. In DNA, the CDR3 is TGTGCCAGCAGCGAGCCATTCGGGCCAAGCTCTGGAAACACCATATATTTT. Filled out from reference TRBV7-6 and TRBJ1-3, the complete variable domain reads GAGVSQSPRYKVTKRGQDVALRCDPISGHVSLYWYRQALGQGPEFLTYFNYEAQQDKSGLPNDRFSAERPEGSISTLTIQRTEQRDSAMYRCASSEPFGPSSGNTIYFGEGSWLTVV.

This clonotype was counted many times. The chain uses TRBV20-1 and TRBJ2-1, with 9 positions matching TRBD1. V shed 6 bases, J shed 4 bases, and the junction held 7 bases outside the gene matches. The CDR3 sequence is 14 residues long. The germline gives CDR1 DFQATT, CDR2 SNEGSKA (reference sequence). CDR3 sequence reads: CSAPYGTGYNEQFF. CDR3 nucleotides: TGCAGTGCCCCGTACGGGACAGGGTACAATGAGCAGTTCTTC.

V is TRBV9 and J is TRBJ2-1; no reliable D call. Trimming took off 4 bases at V and 0 bases at J, with 17 bases between the two ends. The CDR3 runs to 17 residues. CDR1 and CDR2 (germline): SGDLS, YYNGEE. This chain's CDR3 is CASSPERDLSSYNEQFF. CDR3 in DNA: TGTGCCAGCAGCCCAGAGAGAGACCTTTCCTCCTACAATGAGCAGTTCTTC.

The rearrangement links TRBV20-1 to TRBJ1-6; TRBD1 aligns across 7 bases. With 3 bases clipped from V and 3 bases from J, the junction kept 8 bases outside the gene matches. The germline V gene encodes CDR1 DFQATT and CDR2 SNEGSKA (reference sequence). The CDR3 has 16 amino acids. CDR3 in DNA: TGCAGTGCTAGTCCGCCGGGACAGATCTATAATTCACCCCTCCACTTT. It encodes CSASPPGQIYNSPLHF.

This clonotype was recorded at least ten times. This chain joins TRBV29-1 and TRBJ1-3; D unclear. The length of the CDR3 is 11 residues. Trimming cost V 8 bases and J 3 bases, with 8 bases left between them. Germline V gene sequence: CDR1 SQVTM, CDR2 ANQGSEA. The CDR3 reads CSLRLGNTIYF. The DNA of the CDR3 is TGCAGCCTCCGCCTTGGAAACACCATATATTTT.

The chain joins TRBV6-5 to TRBJ2-2; 7 bases fit TRBD1. The germline gives CDR1 MNHEY, CDR2 SVGAGI. The V segment lost 5 bases and the J segment 7 bases; nucleotides outside the gene matches: 10. The CDR3 extends over 15 amino acids. The CDR3 DNA reads as TGTGCCAGCAGTACACGACAGGGAAGATACGGGGAGCTGTTTTTT. It yields the protein CASSTRQGRYGELFF.

The count of this clonotype is one. The rearrangement links TRBV20-1 to TRBJ2-7; tentative D call: TRBD1 (8 bases). This CDR3 is 13 amino acids long. Per the germline V gene, CDR1 is DFQATT and CDR2 is SNEGSKA (reference sequence). V shed 6 bases and J shed 7 bases, with 19 bases lying between them. The DNA of the CDR3 is TGCAGTGCGGGGGGGCAGGGGGCGGAGGAGCAGTACTTC. Encoded protein: CSAGGQGAEEQYF.

This clonotype was counted many times. The J gene is TRBJ1-1, the V gene TRBV9, with D uncertain. This CDR3 spans 13 amino acids. Deletions cut 7 bases from V and 0 bases from J, with 10 bases between. The V gene's germline CDR1 is SGDLS and CDR2 YYNGEE. The chain's CDR3 is CASDVLMNTEAFF. For the CDR3, the DNA is TGTGCCAGCGACGTCCTTATGAACACTGAAGCTTTCTTT.

This clonotype was seen ten or more times. The chain employs TRBV11-2 and TRBJ2-1; the D gene is possibly TRBD2 (6 bases). This CDR3 region has 14 residues. Germline lookup yields CDR1 SGHAT and CDR2 FQNNGV. The V and J ends lost 4 bases and 5 bases respectively, with 12 bases between them. CDR3 residues: CASSSGWGDNEQFF. In DNA form, the CDR3 reads TGTGCCAGCAGCTCGGGGTGGGGGGACAATGAGCAGTTCTTC.

Many counts were recorded for this clonotype. The rearrangement links TRBV28 to TRBJ2-1; D perhaps matches TRBD2 (6 bases). Germline V gene sequence: CDR1 MDHEN, CDR2 SYDVKM. This CDR3 region has 16 residues. Deletions cut 3 bases from V and 4 bases from J, with 16 bases between. The CDR3 loop is CASSFRGSGLYNEQFF. The CDR3 DNA is TGTGCCAGCAGTTTCCGGGGTAGCGGACTTTACAATGAGCAGTTCTTC.

This clonotype occurred a few times. This sequence may be a read error, since a much larger clone differs from it by one base. This chain connects TRBV12-5 to TRBJ2-1; 9 nucleotides align to TRBD1. The germline gives CDR1 LGHNT, CDR2 FRNRAP. This CDR3 spans 16 amino acids. CDR3 in amino acids: CARGLDTGQGYNEQFF. The CDR3, as DNA: TGTGCTCGTGGTTTGGATACGGGACAGGGATACAATGAGCAGTTCTTC.

In regard to this clonotype: This may be a read error, as it is one base from a much larger clone. The chain employs TRBV28 and TRBJ1-1, with a possible D match to TRBD1 (5 bases). Germline CDR1 reads MDHEN; CDR2 reads SYDVKM. The CDR3 consists of 17 residues. The CDR3 DNA is TGTGCCAGCAGTTTACTAGGAATTAGGGGAGGGAACACTGGAGCTTTCTTT. Translating gives CASSLLGIRGGNTGAFF.

The chain joins TRBV20-1 to TRBJ2-5, with 8 bases identical to TRBD1. The J segment lost 1 base and the V segment lost 7 bases, leaving 5 bases of the junction unmatched. CDR1 DFQATT and CDR2 SNEGSKA come from the germline V gene (reference sequence). The CDR3 consists of 13 residues. The DNA of the CDR3 is TGCAGTGGGACTGGACAGGGCCAAGAGACCCAGTACTTC. Translated, it gives CSGTGQGQETQYF.